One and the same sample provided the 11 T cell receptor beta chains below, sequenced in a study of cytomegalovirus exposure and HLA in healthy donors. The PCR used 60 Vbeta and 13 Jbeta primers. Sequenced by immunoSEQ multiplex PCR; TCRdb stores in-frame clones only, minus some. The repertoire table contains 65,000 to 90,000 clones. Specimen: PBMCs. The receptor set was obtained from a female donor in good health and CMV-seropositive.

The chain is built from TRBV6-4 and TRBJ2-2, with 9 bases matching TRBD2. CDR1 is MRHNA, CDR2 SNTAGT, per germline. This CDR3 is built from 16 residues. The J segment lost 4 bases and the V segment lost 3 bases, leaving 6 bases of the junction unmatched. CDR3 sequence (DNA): TGTGCCAGCAGTGATACCCTAGCGGGAACCACCGGGGAGCTGTTTTTT. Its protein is CASSDTLAGTTGELFF.

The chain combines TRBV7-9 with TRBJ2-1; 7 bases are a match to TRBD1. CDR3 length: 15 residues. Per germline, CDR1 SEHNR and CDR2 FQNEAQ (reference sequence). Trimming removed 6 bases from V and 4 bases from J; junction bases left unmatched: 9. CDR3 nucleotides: TGTGCCAGCAGTCACCGGGACAGAAATTACAATGAGCAGTTCTTC. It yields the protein CASSHRDRNYNEQFF.

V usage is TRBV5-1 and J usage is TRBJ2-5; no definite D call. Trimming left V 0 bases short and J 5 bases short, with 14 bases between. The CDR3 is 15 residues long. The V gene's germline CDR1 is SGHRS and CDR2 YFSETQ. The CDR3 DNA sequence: TGCGCCAGCAGCTTGGTTTCCCTGAAGGAGGAGACCCAGTACTTC. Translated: CASSLVSLKEETQYF.

The CDR3: CASGLETGDNSPLHF. Here the CDR3 DNA reads TGTGCTAGTGGTTTGGAAACAGGGGATAATTCACCCCTCCACTTT. The rearrangement uses TRBV12-5 and TRBJ1-6, with 7 bases that match TRBD1. CDR1 LGHNT and CDR2 FRNRAP come from the germline V gene. The junction had 2 bases not matched to a gene; V was cut back by 1 base and J by 5 bases. The CDR3 consists of 15 residues.

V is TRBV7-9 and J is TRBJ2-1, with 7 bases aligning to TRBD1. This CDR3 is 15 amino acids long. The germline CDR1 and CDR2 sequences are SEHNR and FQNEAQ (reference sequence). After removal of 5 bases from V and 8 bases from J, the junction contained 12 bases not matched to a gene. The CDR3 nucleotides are TGTGCCAGCAGCCCCCGGGACAGTCTAGTCCATGAGCAGTTCTTC. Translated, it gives CASSPRDSLVHEQFF.

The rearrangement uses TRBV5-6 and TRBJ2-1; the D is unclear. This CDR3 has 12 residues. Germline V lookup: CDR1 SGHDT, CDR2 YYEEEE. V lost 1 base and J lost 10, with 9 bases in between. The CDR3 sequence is CASSLSPREQFF. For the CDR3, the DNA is TGTGCCAGCAGCTTGAGCCCCCGAGAGCAGTTCTTC.

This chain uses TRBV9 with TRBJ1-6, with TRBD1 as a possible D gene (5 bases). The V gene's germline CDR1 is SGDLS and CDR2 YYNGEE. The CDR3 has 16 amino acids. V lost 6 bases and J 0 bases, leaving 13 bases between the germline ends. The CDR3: CASTPGRGSYNSPLHF. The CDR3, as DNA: TGTGCCAGCACCCCCGGGAGGGGCTCCTATAATTCACCCCTCCACTTT.

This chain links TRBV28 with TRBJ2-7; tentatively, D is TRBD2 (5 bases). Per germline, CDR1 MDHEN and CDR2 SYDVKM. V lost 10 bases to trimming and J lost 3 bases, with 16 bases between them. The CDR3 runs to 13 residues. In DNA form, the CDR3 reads TGTGCCACCCATCCCGGAGGCCACTACGAGCAGTACTTC. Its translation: CATHPGGHYEQYF.

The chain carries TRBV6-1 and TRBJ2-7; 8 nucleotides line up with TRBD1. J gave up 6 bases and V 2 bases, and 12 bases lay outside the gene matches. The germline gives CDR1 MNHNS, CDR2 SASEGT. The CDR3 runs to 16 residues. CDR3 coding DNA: TGTGCCAGCAGTGAACCGGCCGGGACAGGAACTGGCGAGCAGTACTTC. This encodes CASSEPAGTGTGEQYF.

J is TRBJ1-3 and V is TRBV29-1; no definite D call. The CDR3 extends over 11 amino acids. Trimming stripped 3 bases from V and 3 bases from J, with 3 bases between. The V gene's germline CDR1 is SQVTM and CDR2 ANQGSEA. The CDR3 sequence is CSVDVGNTIYF. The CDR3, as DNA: TGCAGCGTTGACGTTGGAAACACCATATATTTT.

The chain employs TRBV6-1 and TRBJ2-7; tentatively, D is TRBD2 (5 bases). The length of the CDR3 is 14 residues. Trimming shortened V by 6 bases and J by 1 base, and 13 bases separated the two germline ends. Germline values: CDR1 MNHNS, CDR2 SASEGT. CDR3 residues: CASSRDINSYEQYF. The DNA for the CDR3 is TGTGCCAGCAGCCGGGATATAAATTCCTACGAGCAGTACTTC.